This TCR beta chain is drawn from a study of regulatory T cells in long-lasting Graves disease. The TCR beta library used iRepertoire HTBI primers with Arm-PCR amplification of CDR3. TCRdb re-analysed the multiplex PCR reads in MiXCR, keeping a single row per CDR3 protein. Of some 220,000 distinct CDR3 sequences in the sample, roughly 20% are singletons; the top ten hold approximately 12%. Specified time point: newly diagnosed GD, antithyroid drugs for less than 3 months. There was RNA extracted from PBMCs, and the TCR library was made from it. This clonotype was seen a few times. A much larger clone differs from this one at a single base, so this may be a read error. A further study also used this sample, focusing on T cells in Graves' hyperthyroidism and ophthalmopathy.

The sequenced sample was peripheral blood mononuclear cells (PBMCs), obtained at new diagnosis, from a patient treated with antithyroid drugs. This receptor was identified in a woman in her thirties with Graves disease.

The CDR3 DNA reads as TGTGCCAGCAGTTACTCGATAGCGGGAACCTACGAGCAGTTCTTC. Its protein is CASSYSIAGTYEQFF. The chain uses TRBV6-2 or TRBV6-3 and TRBJ2-1; 8 bases fit TRBD2. The V and J ends lost 0 bases and 10 bases, in that order; junction bases with no gene match: 8. The CDR3 sequence is 15 residues long. Germline V CDR1 and CDR2: MNHEY, SVGEGT.